The next 28 T cell receptor beta chains were all read from a single sample in a study of cytomegalovirus exposure and HLA in healthy donors. 60 Vbeta and 13 Jbeta primers were used in PCR. Only in-frame clones appear in the TCRdb table, and some are missing; sequencing was by immunoSEQ multiplex PCR. This sample has around 91,000 clones, with roughly two thirds found just once. The specimen was PBMCs. The receptor source for this set is a human donor in good health.

This rearrangement joins TRBV7-2 to TRBJ1-2, with D possibly matching TRBD1 (6 bases). From germline, CDR1 is SGHTA and CDR2 FQGNSA. The CDR3 is 13 amino acids. V was cut by 5 bases and J by 7 bases, with 14 bases left in between. CDR3 coding DNA: TGTGCCAGCAGCCGAGGGACAATGCGTGGCTACACCTTC. Protein: CASSRGTMRGYTF. Using reference TRBV7-2 and TRBJ1-2 for the parts outside the CDR3, the full variable domain is GAGVSQSPSNKVTEKGKDVELRCDPISGHTALYWYRQSLGQGLEFLIYFQGNSAPDKSGLPSDRFSAERTGGSVSTLTIQRTQQEDSAVYLCASSRGTMRGYTFGSGTRLTVV.

In its sample, this clone was seen a few times. V and J are TRBV7-3 and TRBJ1-1, with TRBD1 identical over 10 bases. CDR3 length: 18 amino acids. Germline trimming cut 1 base from V and 0 bases from J; bases unmatched to any gene: 8. Per the germline V gene, CDR1 is SGHTA and CDR2 is FQGTGA. The CDR3 coding sequence is TGTGCCAGCAGCTTAAGAGGGGGGACAGGGGAGCTGAACACTGAAGCTTTCTTT. This codes for CASSLRGGTGELNTEAFF.

The chain carries TRBV9 and TRBJ1-2; 7 bases map to TRBD1. The V segment lost 0 bases and the J segment 4 bases; nucleotides outside the gene matches: 6. The CDR3 is 15 residues long. Germline V gives CDR1 SGDLS, CDR2 YYNGEE. The CDR3 nucleotides are TGTGCCAGCAGCGTAGGTTTGACAGGGCTCTATGGCTACACCTTC. Its translation is CASSVGLTGLYGYTF.

The chain recombines TRBV7-2 with TRBJ2-7, with 7 bases lining up with TRBD2. CDR3 length: 15 amino acids. J was trimmed by 7 bases and V by 1 base; bases with no gene match: 10. Germline values: CDR1 SGHTA, CDR2 FQGNSA. CDR3: CASSLVGGTGGEQYF. The CDR3 region has the DNA TGTGCCAGCAGCTTAGTCGGGGGGACTGGAGGTGAGCAGTACTTC.

This clone has just a few counts. This chain uses TRBV30 with TRBJ1-3, with D unresolved. There are 15 residues in the CDR3. Germline V gene data show CDR1 as GTSNPN and CDR2 as SVGIG (reference sequence). With 1 base removed from V and 3 bases from J, the gap between germline ends came to 13 bases. The CDR3 region is CAWSGGGIGGNTIYF. The DNA for the CDR3 is TGTGCCTGGAGTGGGGGAGGGATCGGTGGAAACACCATATATTTT. Full variable domain (outside the CDR3, taken from reference TRBV30 and TRBJ1-3): SQTIHQWPATLVQPVGSPLSLECTVEGTSNPNLYWYRQAAGRGLQLLFYSVGIGQISSEVPQNLSASRPQDRQFILSSKKLLLSDSGFYLCAWSGGGIGGNTIYFGEGSWLTVV.

The rearrangement joins TRBV7-9 to TRBJ1-1; 7 bases are a match to TRBD1. J gave up 3 bases and V 4 bases, and 2 bases lay outside the gene matches. The CDR3 runs to 13 residues. Germline V gives CDR1 SEHNR, CDR2 FQNEAQ (reference sequence). The CDR3 loop is CASSSQGDTEAFF. CDR3 in DNA: TGTGCCAGCAGCTCCCAGGGGGACACTGAAGCTTTCTTT. Combining the CDR3 with reference TRBV7-9 and TRBJ1-1 gives the whole variable domain DTGVSQNPRHKITKRGQNVTFRCDPISEHNRLYWYRQTLGQGPEFLTYFQNEAQLEKSRLLSDRFSAERPKGSFSTLEIQRTEQGDSAMYLCASSSQGDTEAFFGQGTRLTVV.

This clone was observed a few times. The J gene is TRBJ1-4, the V gene TRBV14; D gene ambiguous. V shed 4 bases and J shed 2 bases, with 5 bases lying between them. Per the germline V gene, CDR1 is SGHDN and CDR2 is FVKESK. This CDR3 contains 13 residues. The CDR3: CASSRLTNEKLFF. CDR3 coding DNA: TGTGCCAGCAGCCGGCTGACTAATGAAAAACTGTTTTTT.

The V gene is TRBV5-1, the J gene TRBJ2-7, with 7 positions matching TRBD1. The germline CDR1 and CDR2 sequences are SGHRS and YFSETQ. The CDR3 extends over 15 amino acids. V lost 3 bases to trimming and J lost 1 base; unmatched junction nucleotides: 7. The CDR3 is CASSSSPDRSYEQYF. The DNA for the CDR3 is TGCGCCAGCAGCTCCTCACCGGACAGGTCCTACGAGCAGTACTTC.

The chain uses TRBV9 and TRBJ2-3; D gene uncertain. Looked up from germline, CDR1 is SGDLS and CDR2 is YYNGEE. This CDR3 has 12 residues. Trimming left V 0 bases short and J 5 bases short, with 4 bases between. DNA for the CDR3: TGTGCCAGCAGCGTAGGTATAGATACGCAGTATTTT. It codes for CASSVGIDTQYF.

The chain has TRBV13 and TRBJ2-1; TRBD1 aligns across 8 bases. This CDR3 region has 17 residues. V was pared by 0 bases and J by 1 base, with 5 bases of the junction left unmatched. The germline gives CDR1 PRHDT, CDR2 FYEKMQ (reference sequence). This CDR3 is CASSLGGQALSYNEQFF. In DNA form, the CDR3 reads TGTGCCAGCAGCTTAGGGGGACAGGCGTTGTCCTACAATGAGCAGTTCTTC. The variable domain in full, with the rest retrieved from reference TRBV13 and TRBJ2-1, is AAGVIQSPRHLIKEKRETATLKCYPIPRHDTVYWYQQGPGQDPQFLISFYEKMQSDKGSIPDRFSAQQFSDYHSELNMSSLELGDSALYFCASSLGGQALSYNEQFFGPGTRLTVL.

This chain uses TRBV5-6 with TRBJ1-4; D is perhaps TRBD1 (6 bases). The CDR3 extends over 15 amino acids. V gave up 3 bases and J gave up 4 bases, with 13 bases separating them. From germline, CDR1 is SGHDT and CDR2 YYEEEE. The DNA for the CDR3 is TGTGCCAGCAGCTCAGGACAGTCCTATAATGAAAAACTGTTTTTT. This gives the protein CASSSGQSYNEKLFF.

The chain links TRBV5-4 to TRBJ2-2, with 8 bases that match TRBD1. CDR1 is SGHNT, CDR2 YYREEE, per germline (reference sequence). The junction had 9 bases not matched to a gene; V was cut back by 7 bases and J by 4 bases. This CDR3 spans 15 amino acids. The CDR3: CASGDRGPVTGELFF. CDR3 DNA sequence: TGTGCCAGCGGAGACAGGGGACCAGTCACCGGGGAGCTGTTTTTT. Full variable domain (missing parts from reference TRBV5-4 and TRBJ2-2): ETGVTQSPTHLIKTRGQQVTLRCSSQSGHNTVSWYQQALGQGPQFIFQYYREEENGRGNFPPRFSGLQFPNYSSELNVNALELDDSALYLCASGDRGPVTGELFFGEGSRLTVL.

The rearrangement links TRBV2 to TRBJ2-7; D gene unclear. Trimming took off 4 bases at V and 6 bases at J, with 25 bases between the two ends. This CDR3 spans 17 amino acids. Germline values: CDR1 SNHLY, CDR2 FYNNEI. CDR3 amino acids: CASSAQYAPSRIIEQYF. CDR3 bases: TGTGCCAGCAGTGCTCAGTACGCCCCTAGTCGGATAATCGAGCAGTACTTC.

CDR3 protein: CAISQQDGSGNTIYF. The CDR3 DNA reads TGTGCCATCAGCCAACAGGACGGCTCTGGAAACACCATATATTTT. The chain employs TRBV10-3 and TRBJ1-3; D may be TRBD1 (5 bases). The V gene lost 6 bases and the J gene lost 0 bases, with 12 bases spanning the gap. The length of the CDR3 is 15 residues. Germline V lookup: CDR1 ENHRY, CDR2 SYGVKD.

V usage is TRBV18 and J usage is TRBJ1-5; 7 bases line up with TRBD1. With 0 bases clipped from V and 5 bases from J, the junction kept 7 bases outside the gene matches. The CDR3 is 16 residues long. CDR1 is KGHSH and CDR2 is LQKENI in the germline V gene. The chain's CDR3 is CASSPPDLGGYQPQHF. As DNA, the CDR3 is TGTGCCAGCTCACCACCGGACTTAGGGGGCTATCAGCCCCAGCATTTT.

The chain links TRBV19 to TRBJ2-2; D is perhaps TRBD1 (6 bases). Germline-derived CDR1 and CDR2 are LNHDA and SQIVND (reference sequence). V was trimmed by 3 bases and J by 7 bases, leaving 6 bases between them. The CDR3 is 12 residues long. The CDR3 spells CASSIRGGELFF. CDR3 bases: TGTGCCAGTAGTATCAGGGGCGGGGAGCTGTTTTTT.

This chain connects TRBV9 to TRBJ1-3; no reliable D call. Germline V lookup: CDR1 SGDLS, CDR2 YYNGEE. V dropped 4 bases and J dropped 0 bases, with 11 bases sitting between them. This CDR3 comprises 15 residues. The CDR3 nucleotides read TGTGCCAGCAGCTCCCAAGCGAACTCTGGAAACACCATATATTTT. Protein product: CASSSQANSGNTIYF.

This clone was seen a handful of times. The V gene is TRBV2, the J gene TRBJ1-1, with 8 bases matching TRBD1. The length of the CDR3 is 14 residues. Germline V gene lookup returns CDR1 SNHLY and CDR2 FYNNEI. The J segment lost 3 bases and the V segment lost 5 bases, leaving 5 bases of the junction unmatched. CDR3 loop: CASSRNRGDTEAFF. The CDR3 nucleotides are TGTGCCAGCAGTAGAAACAGGGGGGACACTGAAGCTTTCTTT.

This rearrangement joins TRBV15 to TRBJ2-7, with D perhaps matching TRBD1 (5 bases). The CDR3 runs 16 residues. CDR1 and CDR2 from the germline V gene are LNHNV and YYDKDF (reference sequence). Trimming took 0 bases from V and 2 from J, leaving 14 bases between them. DNA of the CDR3: TGTGCCACCAGCAGAGATCTGACAGCCCAAGCCTACGAGCAGTACTTC. Translating it yields CATSRDLTAQAYEQYF. Variable domain in full (rest from reference TRBV15 and TRBJ2-7): DAMVIQNPRYQVTQFGKPVTLSCSQTLNHNVMYWYQQKSSQAPKLLFHYYDKDFNNEADTPDNFQSRRPNTSFCFLDIRSPGLGDTAMYLCATSRDLTAQAYEQYFGPGTRLTVT.

The V gene is TRBV7-2, the J gene TRBJ1-1, with TRBD1 as a possible D gene (5 bases). The V end lost 2 bases, the J end lost 10 bases, and 14 bases lay between the germline ends. From germline, CDR1 is SGHTA and CDR2 FQGNSA. This CDR3 contains 13 residues. The CDR3 DNA sequence: TGTGCCAGCAGCTTACGGGACTTCTCGTCAGCTTTCTTT. Translation gives CASSLRDFSSAFF.

This clone was found a few times. The J gene is TRBJ2-1, the V gene TRBV11-3; 11 bases align to TRBD1. The CDR3 runs to 15 residues. Germline V gene lookup returns CDR1 SGHNT and CDR2 YENEEA. V lost 4 bases, J lost 4 bases, and 3 bases stayed unmatched. CDR3 protein: CASSSGQGAYNEQFF. The CDR3 DNA reads as TGTGCCAGCAGCTCCGGACAGGGGGCGTACAATGAGCAGTTCTTC.

This clone was observed a single time. The rearrangement uses TRBV9 and TRBJ1-1; a possible D gene is TRBD1 (6 bases). CDR3 size: 14 residues. With 6 bases removed from V and 3 bases from J, the gap between germline ends came to 15 bases. In germline, CDR1 is SGDLS, CDR2 YYNGEE. CDR3 sequence reads: CASNGGRIYTEAFF. In DNA form, the CDR3 reads TGTGCCAGCAACGGGGGGCGCATTTACACTGAAGCTTTCTTT.

This clone appeared a few times. The V and J genes are TRBV6-1 and TRBJ1-5, with 9 bases lining up with TRBD1. The junction had 2 bases not matched to a gene; V was cut back by 4 bases and J by 7 bases. Germline V gene data show CDR1 as MNHNS and CDR2 as SASEGT. CDR3 length: 13 residues. The CDR3 sequence: CASSGDREQPQHF. DNA of the CDR3: TGTGCCAGCAGTGGGGACAGGGAACAGCCCCAGCATTTT.

The chain has TRBV4-3 and TRBJ2-7, with 11 bases fitting TRBD2. This CDR3 spans 15 amino acids. Germline CDR1 is LGHNA and CDR2 is YSLEER. J was trimmed by 3 bases and V by 1 base; bases with no gene match: 2. The CDR3 nucleotides read TGCGCCAGCAGCCAAGGGCTAGCGGGGGGCTACGAGCAGTACTTC. The encoded protein is CASSQGLAGGYEQYF.

J is TRBJ2-7 and V is TRBV30, with TRBD2 identical over 8 bases. Unmatched junction bases numbered 1, after V lost 1 base and J lost 2 bases. Germline values: CDR1 GTSNPN, CDR2 SVGIG (reference sequence). This CDR3 comprises 13 residues. CDR3 nucleotide sequence: TGTGCCTGGAGTGACGGGGGGGCCTACGAGCAGTACTTC. Translation gives CAWSDGGAYEQYF.

V is TRBV7-6 and J is TRBJ1-1; D unresolved. The germline V gene encodes CDR1 SGHVS and CDR2 FNYEAQ. The CDR3 is 14 amino acids. V was clipped by 5 bases and J by 3 bases, with 13 bases between them. In DNA form, the CDR3 reads TGTGCCAGCAGCCTGCGGGAGATGGACACTGAAGCTTTCTTT. This gives the protein CASSLREMDTEAFF.

This clone turned up a few times. This chain joins TRBV27 and TRBJ1-2, with 9 nucleotides matching TRBD1. The CDR3 covers 13 residues. The V gene's germline CDR1 is MNHEY and CDR2 SMNVEV (reference sequence). J lost 8 bases, V lost 5 bases, and 6 bases had no gene match. This chain's CDR3 is CASSPGTGNGYTF. The CDR3 nucleotides read TGTGCCAGCAGTCCCGGGACAGGGAACGGCTACACCTTC.

The DNA for the CDR3 is TGTGCCAGCAGTCGTCAACAGGGCTACGAGCAGTACTTC. Protein: CASSRQQGYEQYF. The chain links TRBV6-5 to TRBJ2-7; perhaps TRBD1 as D (6 bases). The CDR3 runs to 13 residues. CDR1 and CDR2 from the germline V gene are MNHEY and SVGAGI. With 5 bases removed from V and 3 bases from J, the gap between germline ends came to 11 bases.